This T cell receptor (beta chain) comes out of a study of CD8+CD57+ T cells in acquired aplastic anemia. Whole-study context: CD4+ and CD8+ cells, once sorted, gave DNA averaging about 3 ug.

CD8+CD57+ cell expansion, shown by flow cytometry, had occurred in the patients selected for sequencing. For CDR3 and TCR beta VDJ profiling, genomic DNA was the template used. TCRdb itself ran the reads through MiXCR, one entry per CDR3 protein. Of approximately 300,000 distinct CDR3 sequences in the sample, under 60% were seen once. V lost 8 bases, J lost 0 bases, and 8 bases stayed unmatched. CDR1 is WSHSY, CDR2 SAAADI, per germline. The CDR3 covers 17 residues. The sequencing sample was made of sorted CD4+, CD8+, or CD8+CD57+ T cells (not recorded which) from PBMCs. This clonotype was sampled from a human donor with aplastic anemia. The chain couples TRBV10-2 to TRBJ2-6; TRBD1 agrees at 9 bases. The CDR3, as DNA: TGCGCCAGCCGGACAGGGGAAGGGGACTCTGGGGCCAACGTCCTGACTTTC. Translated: CASRTGEGDSGANVLTF.